These 22 T cell receptor beta chains were sequenced from one sample in a study of spatial heterogeneity in lung cancer. TCRdb reprocessed the 5' RACE reads via MiXCR and lists one record per CDR3 protein. This table holds about 22,000 distinct CDR3 sequences, just under 6% found once. Time point reported: sample taken at primary tumor resection. Sequenced material: PBMCs, taken at surgery. All receptors derive from a male donor with early-stage non-small cell lung cancer.

This clonotype was seen ten or more times. The chain carries TRBV11-2 and TRBJ2-5, with TRBD2 matching 8 bases. Germline-derived CDR1 and CDR2 are SGHAT and FQNNGV. The CDR3 extends over 16 amino acids. The junction had 5 bases not matched to a gene; V was cut back by 1 base and J by 1 base. CDR3 protein: CASSLAGGGPQETQYF. CDR3 coding DNA: TGTGCCAGCAGCTTAGCAGGCGGGGGGCCCCAAGAGACCCAGTACTTC.

There are many counts of this clonotype. The rearrangement joins TRBV28 to TRBJ2-1; no clear D. V was clipped by 4 bases and J by 2 bases, with 6 bases between them. The germline gives CDR1 MDHEN, CDR2 SYDVKM. The CDR3 runs 13 residues. The CDR3: CASSSGPYNEQFF. The CDR3 DNA reads as TGTGCCAGCAGTTCCGGACCCTACAATGAGCAGTTCTTC.

This clonotype was counted many times. CDR3 sequence: CASSVSRGEVVDEQFF. CDR3 nucleotide sequence: TGTGCCAGCAGCGTCTCGAGGGGGGAGGTTGTGGATGAGCAGTTCTTC. The chain employs TRBV9 and TRBJ2-1; either TRBD1 or TRBD2 may fit D (6 bases each). V was cut by 2 bases and J by 8 bases, with 20 bases left in between. The CDR3 is 16 residues long. Per germline, CDR1 SGDLS and CDR2 YYNGEE. The whole variable domain, remainder taken from reference TRBV9 and TRBJ2-1, is DSGVTQTPKHLITATGQRVTLRCSPRSGDLSVYWYQQSLDQGLQFLIQYYNGEERAKGNILERFSAQQFPDLHSELNLSSLELGDSALYFCASSVSRGEVVDEQFFGPGTRLTVL.

At least ten counts were recorded for this clonotype. The chain carries TRBV7-9 and TRBJ2-3; TRBD1 is a possible D gene (6 bases). V gave up 5 bases and J gave up 6 bases, with 6 bases separating them. The CDR3 spans 11 residues. In germline, CDR1 is SEHNR, CDR2 FQNEAQ (reference sequence). The CDR3 DNA reads as TGTGCCAGCAGCCAGGGGGATACGCAGTATTTT. This gives the protein CASSQGDTQYF. Filled out from reference TRBV7-9 and TRBJ2-3, the complete variable domain reads DTGVSQNPRHKITKRGQNVTFRCDPISEHNRLYWYRQTLGQGPEFLTYFQNEAQLEKSRLLSDRFSAERPKGSFSTLEIQRTEQGDSAMYLCASSQGDTQYFGPGTRLTVL.

This clonotype was seen ten or more times. This chain uses TRBV5-1 with TRBJ2-3, with 7 bases fitting TRBD2. Trimming cost V 0 bases and J 5 bases; bases outside gene matches: 6. The germline V gene encodes CDR1 SGHRS and CDR2 YFSETQ. This CDR3 region has 15 residues. CDR3 residues: CASSLEGGRGDTQYF. CDR3 nucleotide sequence: TGCGCCAGCAGCTTGGAAGGAGGGAGGGGAGATACGCAGTATTTT.

This clonotype was found a few times. The chain couples TRBV19 to TRBJ2-4; TRBD1 might be the D (5 bases). CDR3 length: 14 amino acids. The germline gives CDR1 LNHDA, CDR2 SQIVND (reference sequence). V lost 2 bases and J 10 bases, leaving 15 bases between the germline ends. CDR3 DNA sequence: TGTGCCAGTAGTATAAGAATAGGGGCAGCGATTCAGTACTTC. It yields the protein CASSIRIGAAIQYF.

This clonotype was found many times. The chain links TRBV23-1 to TRBJ1-5; D perhaps matches TRBD1 (5 bases). TRBV23-1 is flagged as an ORF with uncertain function. The ends were cut back, 5 bases at V and 4 bases at J, with 9 bases in the middle. This CDR3 has 13 amino acids. DNA for the CDR3: TGCGCCAGCAGTGGGCAGGGTAATCAGCCCCAGCATTTT. This encodes CASSGQGNQPQHF.

In its sample, this clonotype was seen many times. The genes are TRBV27 and TRBJ2-3; TRBD2 might be the D (6 bases). This CDR3 spans 15 amino acids. V was pared by 6 bases and J by 2 bases, with 15 bases between. CDR1 is MNHEY, CDR2 SMNVEV, per germline (reference sequence). CDR3 residues: CASSPLGGFTDTQYF. CDR3 coding DNA: TGTGCCAGCAGCCCCCTGGGAGGATTCACAGATACGCAGTATTTT.

The table lists this clonotype with many counts. The chain combines TRBV5-1 with TRBJ2-3; 7 positions match TRBD2. There are 17 residues in the CDR3. Losses at the gene ends were 0 bases for V and 0 bases for J; bases not matched to a gene: 7. Germline-derived CDR1 and CDR2 are SGHRS and YFSETQ. The CDR3 sequence: CASSLGVLAASTDTQYF. The DNA for the CDR3 is TGCGCCAGCAGCTTGGGGGTGCTAGCGGCTAGCACAGATACGCAGTATTTT.

This clonotype was found many times. The chain couples TRBV6-2 or TRBV6-3 to TRBJ2-5, with D maybe TRBD2 (5 bases). Trimming shortened V by 4 bases and J by 4 bases, and 16 bases separated the two germline ends. Germline assignment: CDR1 MNHEY and CDR2 SVGEGT. The CDR3 spans 15 residues. The CDR3 protein is CASSSGAAPGETQYF. For the CDR3, the DNA is TGTGCCAGCAGTTCCGGAGCGGCCCCCGGAGAGACCCAGTACTTC.

This clonotype was seen at least ten times. The chain is built from TRBV12-3 or TRBV12-4 and TRBJ2-7; D gene ambiguous. This CDR3 is built from 14 residues. Trimming pared 6 bases from V and 0 bases from J, leaving 12 bases between. CDR3 sequence reads: CASSPGLLSYEQYF. The CDR3 coding sequence is TGTGCCAGCAGCCCGGGCCTCCTCTCCTACGAGCAGTACTTC.

Ten or more counts support this clonotype. The V and J genes are TRBV20-1 and TRBJ2-1, with TRBD2 matching over 8 bases. Per the germline V gene, CDR1 is DFQATT and CDR2 is SNEGSKA (reference sequence). Germline trimming cut 0 bases from V and 4 bases from J; bases unmatched to any gene: 5. The CDR3 spans 15 residues. In nucleotides, the CDR3 is TGCAGTGCTAGAGATACGGGAGGGACTTACAATGAGCAGTTCTTC. Protein sequence: CSARDTGGTYNEQFF.

This clonotype was picked up many times. V is TRBV12-3 or TRBV12-4 and J is TRBJ2-3, with 11 bases aligning to TRBD2. With V trimmed by 4 bases and J by 1 base, 10 bases remained unmatched. The CDR3 runs 18 residues. CDR3 residues: CASSSPTQTSGGTDTQYF. The CDR3 DNA sequence: TGTGCCAGCAGTTCACCCACCCAGACTAGCGGGGGCACAGATACGCAGTATTTT.

This clonotype was observed at least ten times. The chain's CDR3 is CASSVGVAGGPSYEQYF. CDR3 DNA: TGTGCCAGCAGCGTAGGGGTGGCGGGAGGGCCCTCCTACGAGCAGTACTTC. The chain couples TRBV9 to TRBJ2-7, with TRBD2 identical over 9 bases. The germline CDR1 and CDR2 sequences are SGDLS and YYNGEE. With V trimmed by 0 bases and J by 0 bases, 7 bases remained unmatched. CDR3 length: 17 amino acids.

This clonotype has more than one count but fewer than ten. V usage is TRBV19 and J usage is TRBJ2-1; D tentatively reads TRBD1 or TRBD2 (5 bases each). The length of the CDR3 is 13 residues. V was cut by 10 bases and J by 9 bases, with 19 bases left in between. Germline V lookup: CDR1 LNHDA, CDR2 SQIVND (reference sequence). The CDR3 protein is CATAAGGSSEQFF. CDR3 nucleotide sequence: TGTGCCACAGCCGCTGGGGGTAGTAGTGAGCAGTTCTTC.

This clonotype was picked up many times. The DNA of the CDR3 is TGCAGCGTTGACCGGGAAGCAGATACGCAGTATTTT. Protein: CSVDREADTQYF. This chain links TRBV29-1 with TRBJ2-3; a weak D match, TRBD2 (5 bases). With 3 bases removed from V and 4 bases from J, the gap between germline ends came to 8 bases. From germline, CDR1 is SQVTM and CDR2 ANQGSEA. The CDR3 sequence is 12 residues long.

The rearrangement links TRBV28 to TRBJ2-1, with 8 bases lining up with TRBD2. The CDR3 contains 14 residues. V lost 8 bases to trimming and J lost 8 bases; unmatched junction nucleotides: 11. Germline CDR1 and CDR2: MDHEN and SYDVKM. The CDR3 protein is CASYSREGSDEQFF. As DNA, the CDR3 is TGTGCCAGCTATTCCCGGGAGGGGTCGGATGAGCAGTTCTTC.

This clonotype has ten or more counts. The CDR3 loop is CASSFTGQIADTQYF. In DNA form, the CDR3 reads TGTGCCAGCAGCTTCACCGGACAGATCGCAGATACGCAGTATTTT. The chain joins TRBV7-8 to TRBJ2-3, with D tentatively TRBD1 (6 bases). The V gene lost 3 bases and the J gene lost 4 bases, with 14 bases spanning the gap. From germline, CDR1 is SGHVS and CDR2 FQNEAQ. CDR3 length: 15 residues. Variable domain in full (rest from reference TRBV7-8 and TRBJ2-3): GAGVSQSPRYKVAKRGQDVALRCDPISGHVSLFWYQQALGQGPEFLTYFQNEAQLDKSGLPSDRFFAERPEGSVSTLKIQRTQQEDSAVYLCASSFTGQIADTQYFGPGTRLTVL.

Only a few counts were recorded for this clonotype. V usage is TRBV7-2 and J usage is TRBJ2-5; 7 bases are a match to TRBD1. Germline CDR1 SGHTA, CDR2 FQGNSA. This CDR3 is built from 14 residues. Losses at the gene ends were 7 bases for V and 0 bases for J; bases not matched to a gene: 5. CDR3 in DNA: TGTGCCAGCAACCCGGGACAGTACCAAGAGACCCAGTACTTC. It codes for CASNPGQYQETQYF.

This clonotype was detected ten times or more. This rearrangement joins TRBV18 to TRBJ2-5; tentatively, D is TRBD1 (5 bases). The V end was cut by 1 base, the J end by 1 base, with 13 bases between. The germline V gene has CDR1 KGHSH and CDR2 LQKENI. The CDR3 length is 16 residues. CDR3: CASSPRGGSTQETQYF. The CDR3 DNA is TGTGCCAGCTCACCACGGGGCGGATCAACCCAAGAGACCCAGTACTTC.

This clonotype was counted ten times or more. The V and J genes are TRBV7-6 and TRBJ2-5; a possible D gene is TRBD2 (5 bases). Germline lookup yields CDR1 SGHVS and CDR2 FNYEAQ. The V gene lost 6 bases and the J gene lost 3 bases, with 8 bases spanning the gap. The CDR3 sequence is 12 residues long. Written as DNA, the CDR3 is TGTGCCAGCAGTGACTACAAAGAGACCCAGTACTTC. Translating gives CASSDYKETQYF.

In its sample, this clonotype was seen many times. The rearrangement links TRBV7-2 to TRBJ2-5; no clear D gene. Germline lookup yields CDR1 SGHTA and CDR2 FQGNSA. This CDR3 has 15 residues. Trimming removed 0 bases from V and 5 bases from J, with 13 bases in between. CDR3 protein: CASSLAMQVRETQYF. The CDR3 bases are TGTGCCAGCAGCTTAGCGATGCAGGTTAGGGAGACCCAGTACTTC.